The 10 T cell receptor beta chains below come from one sample, sequenced in a study of cytomegalovirus exposure and HLA in healthy donors. The study ran its PCR with 60 Vbeta and 13 Jbeta primers. Repertoires were generated with immunoSEQ multiplex PCR, while TCRdb's copy carries only in-frame clones and drops some. The sample includes 95,000 to 150,000 clones, around 79% of them seen just once. Specimen: PBMCs. The receptors here all came from a woman in her forties in good health and CMV-seronegative.

This chain joins TRBV20-1 and TRBJ2-1; D uncertain. Trimming took 2 bases from V and 5 from J, leaving 4 bases between them. The CDR3 is 11 amino acids. CDR1 and CDR2 (germline): DFQATT, SNEGSKA (reference sequence). CDR3 residues: CSARIDNEQFF. DNA for the CDR3: TGCAGTGCTAGAATCGACAATGAGCAGTTCTTC.

V gene TRBV27 combines with J gene TRBJ2-5; TRBD2 matches 12 bases. V lost 6 bases and J lost 5; bases outside the gene matches: 7. This CDR3 is built from 15 residues. Germline V gene lookup returns CDR1 MNHEY and CDR2 SMNVEV (reference sequence). The CDR3 loop reads CASRSGLAGRETQYF. CDR3 nucleotides: TGTGCCAGCAGATCCGGACTAGCGGGGAGGGAGACCCAGTACTTC.

The V call is TRBV7-2, the J call TRBJ1-2; a possible D gene is TRBD1 (5 bases). This CDR3 is 16 amino acids long. Between the trimmed V and J ends, which lost 2 bases and 4 bases, there was a span of 17 bases. CDR1 and CDR2 from the germline V gene are SGHTA and FQGNSA. This CDR3 reads CASSLSRYGGFYGYTF. CDR3 in DNA: TGTGCCAGCAGCTTATCCCGCTACGGGGGATTCTATGGCTACACCTTC.

This clone was seen only once. The J gene is TRBJ2-3, the V gene TRBV7-3; no definite D call. This CDR3 contains 13 residues. V lost 1 base to trimming and J lost 5 bases, with 7 bases between them. Germline CDR1 and CDR2: SGHTA and FQGTGA. The CDR3 DNA follows: TGTGCCAGCAGCTTAATCTCTAGAGATACGCAGTATTTT. Its protein is CASSLISRDTQYF.

This chain links TRBV6-1 with TRBJ1-6; D remains unclear. Germline loops: CDR1 MNHNS, CDR2 SASEGT. CDR3 length equals 14 residues. The V end lost 6 bases, the J end lost 2 bases, and 8 bases lay between the germline ends. CDR3 sequence: CASSEQAYNSPLHF. The CDR3 DNA sequence: TGTGCCAGCAGCGAGCAGGCCTATAATTCACCCCTCCACTTT.

The rearrangement links TRBV19 to TRBJ1-5; 11 nucleotides agree with TRBD1. The ends lost 4 bases at V and 0 bases at J; junction bases unmatched: 5. Germline V gives CDR1 LNHDA, CDR2 SQIVND (reference sequence). The CDR3 is 17 amino acids. CDR3 sequence: CASSTGQGEYSNQPQHF. CDR3 DNA: TGTGCCAGTAGTACGGGACAGGGGGAATATAGCAATCAGCCCCAGCATTTT.

The chain has TRBV10-3 and TRBJ2-7, with D possibly matching TRBD2 (6 bases). The V end lost 7 bases, the J end lost 1 base, and 8 bases lay between the germline ends. In germline, CDR1 is ENHRY, CDR2 SYGVKD. The CDR3 runs 12 residues. The CDR3 DNA sequence: TGTGCCATCATGCGGGAATCCTACGAGCAGTACTTC. It specifies CAIMRESYEQYF.

The chain joins TRBV4-2 to TRBJ2-1; TRBD2 matches 14 bases. V was pared by 1 base and J by 9 bases, with 5 bases of the junction left unmatched. From germline, CDR1 is LGHNA and CDR2 YNFKEQ. This CDR3 contains 16 residues. The chain's CDR3 is CASSQAGLAGEVEQFF. CDR3 in DNA: TGTGCCAGCAGCCAAGCGGGACTAGCGGGAGAGGTTGAGCAGTTCTTC.

This chain connects TRBV7-2 to TRBJ1-5, with TRBD1 as a possible D gene (6 bases). V was clipped by 3 bases and J by 7 bases, with 19 bases between them. Germline CDR1 reads SGHTA; CDR2 reads FQGNSA. The CDR3 totals 16 residues. The CDR3 spells CASSLNSGVGGQPQHF. CDR3 nucleotides: TGTGCCAGCAGCTTGAATTCAGGGGTTGGAGGCCAGCCCCAGCATTTT. Full variable domain (remainder filled in from reference TRBV7-2 and TRBJ1-5): GAGVSQSPSNKVTEKGKDVELRCDPISGHTALYWYRQSLGQGLEFLIYFQGNSAPDKSGLPSDRFSAERTGGSVSTLTIQRTQQEDSAVYLCASSLNSGVGGQPQHFGDGTRLSIL.

V is TRBV4-3 and J is TRBJ2-7; D call uncertain. CDR3 length: 14 amino acids. Germline V gene sequence: CDR1 LGHNA, CDR2 YSLEER. Trimming removed 1 base at V and 1 base at J, with 8 bases between. The CDR3 sequence is CASSQVSGSYEQYF. The CDR3 nucleotides read TGCGCCAGCAGCCAAGTTAGTGGTTCCTACGAGCAGTACTTC.